The clone carrying this T cell receptor beta chain was recorded many times. Its antigen is not known. The authors built TCR beta libraries using iRepertoire HTBI primers and Arm-PCR of CDR3 regions. TCRdb reprocessed the multiplex PCR reads with MiXCR, giving one entry per CDR3 protein. The sample carries hundreds of thousands of distinct CDR3 sequences, roughly 15% recorded once. This sample was taken from a study of regulatory T cells in long-lasting Graves disease. The CDR3 length is 11 residues. Germline V gene data show CDR1 as DFQATT and CDR2 as SNEGSKA (reference sequence). The ends were cut back, 3 bases at V and 10 bases at J, with 10 bases in the middle. Time point specified: newly diagnosed GD, antithyroid drugs for less than 3 months. From PBMCs, RNA was extracted and then used to make the TCR library. Study-wide points: TCR diversity was lower in persistent Graves' patients than in newly diagnosed ones.

This same sample was also part of a study on T cells in Graves' hyperthyroidism and ophthalmopathy. Per that study: Each patient was aged 18 to 65 and had newly diagnosed hyperthyroidism of under 2 months' duration. It was uncontrolled infection, other autoimmune disease, pregnancy or lactation that excluded patients. Most expanded thyroid clonotypes above 0.001 also appeared in blood.

V usage is TRBV20-1 and J usage is TRBJ2-1; D ambiguous. The sequence was obtained from a woman aged 25 to 39 with Graves disease. Specimen: peripheral blood mononuclear cells (PBMCs), collected at new diagnosis, from a patient treated with antithyroid drugs. The CDR3 here is CSASLFREQFF. The CDR3 coding sequence is TGCAGTGCTAGCCTATTTAGGGAGCAGTTCTTC.